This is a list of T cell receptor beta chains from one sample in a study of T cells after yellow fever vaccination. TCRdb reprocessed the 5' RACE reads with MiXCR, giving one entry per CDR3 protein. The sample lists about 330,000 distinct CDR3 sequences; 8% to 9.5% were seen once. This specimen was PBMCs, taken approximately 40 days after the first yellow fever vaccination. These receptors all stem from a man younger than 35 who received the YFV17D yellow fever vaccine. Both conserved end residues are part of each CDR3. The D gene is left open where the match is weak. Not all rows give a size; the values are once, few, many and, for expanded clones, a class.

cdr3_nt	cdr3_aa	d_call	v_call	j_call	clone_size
TGCGCCAGCAGTCTCTACGGGCAGGGGGCGTCCGGGGAGCTGTTTTTT	CASSLYGQGASGELFF	TRBD1	TRBV5-1	TRBJ2-2	-
TGTGCCAGCATCTTGAGGGGGGCGGGGATTTTTGGGAATGAGCAGTTCTTC	CASILRGAGIFGNEQFF	-	TRBV7-2	TRBJ2-1	-
TGTGCCAGCAGTCGGGACCATAGGGACACTGAAGCTTTCTTT	CASSRDHRDTEAFF	-	TRBV6-2/TRBV6-3	TRBJ1-1	-
TGCAGTGCTAGCCAGCCCACAGATACGCAGTATTTT	CSASQPTDTQYF	-	TRBV20-1	TRBJ2-3	-
TGTGCCATCAGCCGCGGACTAGCGGGGGGGCCCGCTGTGGATGAGCAGTTCTTC	CAISRGLAGGPAVDEQFF	TRBD2	TRBV10-3	TRBJ2-1	few
TGTGCCAAGCCTCTGTGCATTCAGTACTTC	CAKPLCIQYF	-	TRBV27	TRBJ2-4	-
TGCAGCGTGCGGGGCCTGCCTTACAATGAGCAGTTCTTC	CSVRGLPYNEQFF	-	TRBV29-1	TRBJ2-1	-
TGTGCCAGCAGCCCCGGACAGCAGGGGGGCTACACCTTC	CASSPGQQGGYTF	-	TRBV7-2	TRBJ1-2	-
TGCGCCAGCAGCCGAGGCTTCCAGGCCGGCTACACCTTC	CASSRGFQAGYTF	-	TRBV4-3	TRBJ1-2	-
TGTGCCATCATGGGGTTCGGCGGGGGGGATCTTAATGAGCAGTTCTTC	CAIMGFGGGDLNEQFF	TRBD2	TRBV10-3	TRBJ2-1	-
TGTGCCAGCAGCACAACTACAGGGGCCAATAATTCACCCCTCCACTTT	CASSTTTGANNSPLHF	TRBD1	TRBV7-9	TRBJ1-6	-
TGTGCCAGCTCGGGTCCCCTAGCAACTAATGAAAAACTGTTTTTT	CASSGPLATNEKLFF	-	TRBV6-1	TRBJ1-4	-
TGTGCCAGCAAGGCAGCGGATTACCAAGAGACCCAGTACTTC	CASKAADYQETQYF	-	TRBV2	TRBJ2-5	few
TGTGCCATCAGGGACCGGGCGGAGGGCACAGATACGCAGTATTTT	CAIRDRAEGTDTQYF	-	TRBV10-3	TRBJ2-3	-
TGTGCCAGCAGCAGTGCTAGCAATCAGCCCCAGCATTTT	CASSSASNQPQHF	-	TRBV12-3/TRBV12-4	TRBJ1-5	many
TGCGCCAGCAGCTCATCGCCAGGCGGGAGAAGTACGGCCTACGAGCAGTACTTC	CASSSSPGGRSTAYEQYF	TRBD2	TRBV5-1	TRBJ2-7	-
TGTGCCAGCAGCATGGGCGGGGGGGGCTACGAGCAGTACTTC	CASSMGGGGYEQYF	TRBD2	TRBV7-2	TRBJ2-7	-
TGTGCCAGTAGTGGAACCCCAGGGGCCGGGGAGCTGTTTTTT	CASSGTPGAGELFF	-	TRBV19	TRBJ2-2	few
TGTGCCAGCAGCTTAACGAGGGGGACCGGGGAGCTGTTTTTT	CASSLTRGTGELFF	-	TRBV7-2	TRBJ2-2	-
TGTGCCAGCAGTTTGGGCATCTCTGGAAACACCATATATTTT	CASSLGISGNTIYF	-	TRBV12-3/TRBV12-4	TRBJ1-3	-
TGTGCCAGCAGTTTCTACATTAGCAATCAGCCCCAGCATTTT	CASSFYISNQPQHF	-	TRBV12-3/TRBV12-4	TRBJ1-5	-
TGCGCCAGCAGTGGACAGCTGGGTAACTACGAGCAGTACTTC	CASSGQLGNYEQYF	-	TRBV10-1	TRBJ2-7	-
TGTGCCAGCAGTTTAACGCGGGAGGGGGACGGCTACACCTTC	CASSLTREGDGYTF	-	TRBV12-3/TRBV12-4	TRBJ1-2	few
TGTGCCAGCAGCCCAGGACAGGGGCCCTATGGCTACACCTTC	CASSPGQGPYGYTF	TRBD1	TRBV9	TRBJ1-2	many
TGTGCCAGCAGCCGACCGGACAGCGTCTACGAGCAGTACTTC	CASSRPDSVYEQYF	-	TRBV5-6	TRBJ2-7	-
TGCGCCAGCAGCGCGAGGACTAGCGGTGGGGATACGCAGTATTTT	CASSARTSGGDTQYF	TRBD2	TRBV5-1	TRBJ2-3	many
TGCGCCAGCACGGCAGCCGGGGAGCTGTTTTTT	CASTAAGELFF	-	TRBV5-1	TRBJ2-2	few
TGTGCCAGCAGTCCCTCCTCCAGGGGCTATGGCTACACCTTC	CASSPSSRGYGYTF	-	TRBV6-1	TRBJ1-2	-
TGCGCCAGCAGCCCGGACGTGGGCCGAGAAAAACTGTTTTTT	CASSPDVGREKLFF	-	TRBV4-3	TRBJ1-4	-
TGTGCCAGCAGCTTAGCGTTCCTCAGGGGGCGCGACTCCACTGAAGCTTTCTTT	CASSLAFLRGRDSTEAFF	TRBD1	TRBV7-2	TRBJ1-1	many
TGCGCCAGCAGCCAAGTCGGACTAGCGGGTTACAATGAGCAGTTCTTC	CASSQVGLAGYNEQFF	TRBD2	TRBV4-1	TRBJ2-1	few
TGTGCCAGCAGCCAAGATTGGACAGGGATTATCAATTCACCCCTCCACTTT	CASSQDWTGIINSPLHF	TRBD1	TRBV4-2	TRBJ1-6	few
TGTGCCAGCAGTTTACAGGCCCTCACCGGGGAGCTGTTTTTT	CASSLQALTGELFF	-	TRBV27	TRBJ2-2	few
TGCGCCAGGAGCTTGAGGCAAGCCTCCACCGGGGAGCTGTTTTTT	CARSLRQASTGELFF	-	TRBV5-1	TRBJ2-2	-
TGTGCCAGCAGCCCCGCGTCTCCAGATACGCAGTATTTT	CASSPASPDTQYF	-	TRBV7-3	TRBJ2-3	few
TGTGCCAGCAGTCCCCAACCGGGACTAGCGGGGCTGAACACCGGGGAGCTGTTTTTT	CASSPQPGLAGLNTGELFF	TRBD2	TRBV6-2/TRBV6-3	TRBJ2-2	-
TGCGCCAGCAGCTTGGGGGTCCAGTCCACAGATACGCAGTATTTT	CASSLGVQSTDTQYF	-	TRBV5-1	TRBJ2-3	-
TGCGCCAGCAGGGACAGGGGTGTTTCGAACACTGAAGCTTTCTTT	CASRDRGVSNTEAFF	TRBD1	TRBV4-1	TRBJ1-1	few
TGCGCCAGCAGCCAAAAATTCAGGGAGACACTTCGGGAGACCCAGTACTTC	CASSQKFRETLRETQYF	-	TRBV4-3	TRBJ2-5	-
TGTGCCAGCAGTTACTCGGAGGGTGCGGAAAAACTGTTTTTT	CASSYSEGAEKLFF	-	TRBV6-5	TRBJ1-4	many
TGTGCCAGCAGCACCCGGGACAGGGAATTCGAGCAGTACTTC	CASSTRDREFEQYF	TRBD1	TRBV7-6	TRBJ2-7	-
TGTGCCAGCAGCTGGGGGGACTCGGGCACTGAAGCTTTCTTT	CASSWGDSGTEAFF	-	TRBV7-2	TRBJ1-1	few
TGTGCCAGCAGCTCCTGGGACAGGGAGAGAGGGCAGCCCCAGCATTTT	CASSSWDRERGQPQHF	TRBD1	TRBV7-3	TRBJ1-5	few
TGTGCCAGTAGTTTGGGACAGGCCCGGGGAGGCTACACCTTC	CASSLGQARGGYTF	TRBD1	TRBV19	TRBJ1-2	few
TGTGCCAGCAGCTTAGCAGGGGGTGGGTCTAACTATGGCTACACCTTC	CASSLAGGGSNYGYTF	TRBD1	TRBV7-3	TRBJ1-2	-
TGTGCCAGCAGGTCCCCGGAACAGGGGCACACTGAAGCTTTCTTT	CASRSPEQGHTEAFF	TRBD1	TRBV4-2	TRBJ1-1	few
TGCGCCAGCAGCGCCGAAGGAGCGAGCTATGGCTACACCTTC	CASSAEGASYGYTF	-	TRBV5-1	TRBJ1-2	-
TGTGCCAGCAGCTCGCACCCTACTGATCTAGCGGGTATCTCTGGGGCCAACGTCCTGACTTTC	CASSSHPTDLAGISGANVLTF	TRBD2	TRBV5-4	TRBJ2-6	-
TGTGCCAGCAGAACAATAACGACAGGGGGAGAGACCCAGTACTTC	CASRTITTGGETQYF	TRBD1	TRBV27	TRBJ2-5	few